This T cell receptor (beta chain) comes out of a study of cytomegalovirus exposure and HLA in healthy donors. Per germline, CDR1 SGHVS and CDR2 FQNEAQ. This CDR3 region has 15 residues. J gave up 12 bases and V 3 bases, and 5 bases lay outside the gene matches. General study results and limits: Later work associated 16,951 TCR beta sequences with HLA alleles at 0.05 false discovery rate. Later, an analysis showed that TCR beta chains associated with HLA were more clonally expanded than others that were equally common.

Remarks on this clone: Its target is not known.

The PCR contained 60 Vbeta and 13 Jbeta primers. Using immunoSEQ multiplex PCR, the repertoire was profiled, and TCRdb retains in-frame clones only, with some absent. The table records some 200,000 clones, 75% to 80% of them present only once. Sequencing was done on a sample of PBMCs. The chain recombines TRBV7-8 with TRBJ2-1; TRBD2 agrees at 16 bases. The TCR sequence derives from a young man in good health and CMV-seronegative. This CDR3 is CASSFGTSGRARQFF. In DNA form, the CDR3 reads TGTGCCAGCAGCTTCGGGACTAGCGGGAGGGCCAGGCAGTTCTTC.